The next 12 T cell receptor beta chains were all read from a single sample in a study of T cells in Graves' hyperthyroidism and ophthalmopathy. Regions amplified from RNA transcripts were the TCR beta CDR3 regions. In the first-round RT-PCR of the TCR CDR3, the HTBI primer set was used. TCRdb fed the multiplex PCR reads into MiXCR, producing one record per CDR3 protein. This sample carries approximately 350,000 distinct CDR3 sequences, over 12% of them seen once, and the ten largest clones take roughly a fifth. Sequencing input: blood. Source of these receptors: a woman in her sixties or seventies with Graves' ophthalmopathy.

This clonotype has more than one count but fewer than ten. Here the CDR3 reads CASNPVQGEASGANVLTF. CDR3 bases: TGCGCCAGCAACCCTGTTCAGGGGGAGGCCTCTGGGGCCAACGTCCTGACTTTC. V is TRBV5-1 and J is TRBJ2-6; D perhaps matches TRBD1 (7 bases). Germline values: CDR1 SGHRS, CDR2 YFSETQ. This CDR3 is built from 18 residues. The V gene lost 6 bases and the J gene lost 0 bases, with 19 bases spanning the gap.

This clonotype was counted many times. The chain has TRBV20-1 and TRBJ2-7, with 9 bases matching TRBD2. In germline, CDR1 is DFQATT, CDR2 SNEGSKA (reference sequence). The junction had 7 bases not matched to a gene; V was cut back by 5 bases and J by 5 bases. This CDR3 contains 13 residues. The CDR3 loop reads CSASRTSEDEQYF. The CDR3 DNA reads TGCAGTGCTTCCCGGACTAGCGAGGACGAGCAGTACTTC.

This clonotype was recorded at least ten times. The genes are TRBV2 and TRBJ1-1, with 8 bases matching TRBD1. The CDR3 length is 14 residues. Trimming cost V 6 bases and J 5 bases; bases outside gene matches: 8. CDR1 and CDR2 (germline): SNHLY, FYNNEI. This chain's CDR3 is CASRSRTGRTEAFF. CDR3 nucleotide sequence: TGTGCCAGCAGGTCTCGGACAGGGCGTACTGAAGCTTTCTTT.

This clonotype has only a few counts. The chain uses TRBV12-3 or TRBV12-4 and TRBJ2-1, with D possibly TRBD2 on 5 matching bases. This CDR3 has 15 amino acids. The V gene lost 6 bases and the J gene lost 6 bases, with 18 bases spanning the gap. The chain's CDR3 is CASRITSSWGNEQFF. The CDR3 bases are TGTGCCAGCAGAATAACGTCTAGCTGGGGCAATGAGCAGTTCTTC.

The chain links TRBV20-1 to TRBJ2-2, with 14 bases lining up with TRBD2. The V segment lost 5 bases and the J segment 5 bases; nucleotides outside the gene matches: 4. Germline V gene lookup returns CDR1 DFQATT and CDR2 SNEGSKA (reference sequence). This CDR3 is 15 amino acids long. The CDR3 spells CSASGTSGGTGELFF. The DNA of the CDR3 is TGCAGTGCTTCCGGGACTAGCGGGGGAACCGGGGAGCTGTTTTTT.

This clonotype turned up a few times. In nucleotides, the CDR3 is TGTGCCAGCCTAAAAATAGGGTACGAGCAGTACTTC. Translated: CASLKIGYEQYF. The chain recombines TRBV28 with TRBJ2-7; D is unresolved. Germline CDR1 MDHEN, CDR2 SYDVKM. Trimming stripped 8 bases from V and 4 bases from J, with 12 bases between. The CDR3 contains 12 residues.

This clonotype occurred a few times. CDR3 sequence reads: CASSQAGGRAGEQFF. Written as DNA, the CDR3 is TGTGCCAGCAGCCAAGCGGGCGGGAGGGCCGGCGAGCAGTTCTTC. The rearrangement links TRBV14 to TRBJ2-1; 9 bases are a match to TRBD2. The CDR3 spans 15 residues. The V and J ends lost 1 base and 10 bases, in that order; junction bases with no gene match: 8. Germline assignment: CDR1 SGHDN and CDR2 FVKESK.

This chain joins TRBV3-1 and TRBJ1-6, with TRBD1 as a possible D gene (6 bases). Germline V gives CDR1 LGHDT, CDR2 YNNKEL (reference sequence). The CDR3 totals 14 residues. With 8 bases removed from V and 9 bases from J, the gap between germline ends came to 17 bases. The CDR3, as DNA: TGTGCCAGCGCCGGGGGGGGGGCGAGTTCACCCCTCCACTTT. Protein sequence: CASAGGGASSPLHF. Full variable domain (rest looked up from reference TRBV3-1 and TRBJ1-6): DTAVSQTPKYLVTQMGNDKSIKCEQNLGHDTMYWYKQDSKKFLKIMFSYNNKELIINETVPNRFSPKSPDKAHLNLHINSLELGDSAVYFCASAGGGASSPLHFGNGTRLTVT.

The chain couples TRBV19 to TRBJ1-4; D perhaps matches TRBD1 (5 bases). Germline V lookup: CDR1 LNHDA, CDR2 SQIVND (reference sequence). With 5 bases removed from V and 0 bases from J, the gap between germline ends came to 7 bases. The CDR3 spans 14 residues. The CDR3 DNA sequence: TGTGCCAGTAGTGTGACAGCAACTAATGAAAAACTGTTTTTT. Translating gives CASSVTATNEKLFF.

V and J are TRBV5-8 and TRBJ1-6; D uncertain. From germline, CDR1 is SGHTS and CDR2 YDEGEE. The V gene lost 4 bases and the J gene lost 0 bases, with 11 bases spanning the gap. CDR3 size: 16 residues. CDR3 sequence (DNA): TGTGCCAGCAGCCCCCCGGGGAGCTCCTATAATTCACCCCTCCACTTT. It codes for CASSPPGSSYNSPLHF. The variable domain in full, completed from reference TRBV5-8 and TRBJ1-6, reads EAGVTQSPTHLIKTRGQQATLRCSPISGHTSVYWYQQALGLGLQFLLWYDEGEERNRGNFPPRFSGRQFPNYSSELNVNALELEDSALYLCASSPPGSSYNSPLHFGNGTRLTVT.

This clonotype was recorded many times. The chain links TRBV20-1 to TRBJ2-3, with 9 bases matching TRBD2. CDR1 is DFQATT and CDR2 is SNEGSKA in the germline V gene (reference sequence). The length of the CDR3 is 15 residues. With 1 base clipped from V and 2 bases from J, the junction kept 4 bases outside the gene matches. The CDR3 here is CSARGPSGVTDTQYF. The CDR3 DNA reads TGCAGTGCTAGAGGGCCTAGCGGGGTCACAGATACGCAGTATTTT.

The sample holds a few counts of this clonotype. This rearrangement joins TRBV20-1 to TRBJ2-1; D is unresolved. Germline V CDR1 and CDR2: DFQATT, SNEGSKA (reference sequence). The CDR3 is 11 residues long. V was cut by 6 bases and J by 8 bases, with 11 bases left in between. This CDR3 reads CSAPEEYEQFF. In nucleotides, the CDR3 is TGCAGTGCCCCCGAGGAATATGAGCAGTTCTTC.